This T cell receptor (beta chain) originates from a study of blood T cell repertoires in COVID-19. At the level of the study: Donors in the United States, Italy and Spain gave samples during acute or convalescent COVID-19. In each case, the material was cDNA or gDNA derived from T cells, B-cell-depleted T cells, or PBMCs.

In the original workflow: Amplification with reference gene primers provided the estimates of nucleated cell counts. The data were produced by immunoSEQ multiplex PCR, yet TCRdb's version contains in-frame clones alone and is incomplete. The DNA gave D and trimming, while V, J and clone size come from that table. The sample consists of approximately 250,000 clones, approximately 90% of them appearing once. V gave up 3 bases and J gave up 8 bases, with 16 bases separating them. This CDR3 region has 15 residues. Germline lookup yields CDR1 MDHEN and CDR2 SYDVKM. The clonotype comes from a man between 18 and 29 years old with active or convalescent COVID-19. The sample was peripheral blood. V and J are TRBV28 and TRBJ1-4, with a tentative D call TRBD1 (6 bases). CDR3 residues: CASSFHGGGREKLFF. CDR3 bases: TGTGCCAGCAGTTTCCATGGGGGGGGCAGGGAAAAACTGTTTTTT.